What follows is one T cell receptor beta chain and its context. Its antigen remains unknown. Documented time point: pre-treatment sample, taken before nivolumab and TIL therapy. The tumor samples were excised metastases, mostly pleural nodules or supraclavicular lymph nodes. This entry comes from a study of TIL therapy for anti-PD-1-resistant metastatic lung cancer. In the study overall: Patients had a median age of 54 years (range roughly 35-80). Half of patients were current or former smokers.

Study-wide points: Many TIL product clones were absent from baseline tumor, suggesting clonal contraction.

The immunoSEQ assay was v3. Sequencing depth was approximately 2 million read pairs for survey level, roughly 4.5-6 million for deep. TCRdb's copy holds only in-frame clones and misses some; the assay was immunoSEQ multiplex PCR. The sample carries approximately 27,000 clones, approximately 77% recorded once. The CDR3 length is 15 residues. The V gene's germline CDR1 is SGHAT and CDR2 FQNNGV. V shed 3 bases, J shed 6 bases, and the junction held 7 bases outside the gene matches. This receptor was identified in a person between 25 and 80 years old with non-small cell lung cancer. V gene TRBV11-2 combines with J gene TRBJ2-7; TRBD1 aligns across 11 bases. Source: tumor tissue, taken at baseline. CDR3 DNA sequence: TGTGCCAGCAGCTTTCGGACAGGGGGCGTGTTCGAGCAGTACTTC. Translation gives CASSFRTGGVFEQYF.